These T cell receptor beta chains were read from a single sample in a study of cytomegalovirus exposure and HLA in healthy donors. Method: immunoSEQ multiplex PCR; TCRdb's copy keeps in-frame clones and lacks some. The sample includes about 160,000 clones, roughly nine tenths of them seen just once. The sequenced material came from PBMCs. These receptors came from a young woman in good health and CMV-seropositive. Each CDR3 is given with its conserved first and last residue. Each record gives: CDR3 length, J gene, V gene, clone size, D gene, CDR3 protein, CDR3 DNA. The D gene is left open where the match is weak. Rows may omit the clone size; those that give it use once, few, many or a size class.

16,TRBJ1-2,TRBV4-1,-,TRBD1,CASSQGGQGANYGYTF,TGCGCCAGCAGCCAGGGGGGCCAGGGGGCAAACTATGGCTACACCTTC
16,TRBJ2-3,TRBV5-1,-,-,CASSPPWAGVTDTQYF,TGCGCCAGCAGCCCCCCCTGGGCAGGGGTCACAGATACGCAGTATTTT
16,TRBJ2-3,TRBV5-1,once,TRBD2,CASSLLAGSFTDTQYF,TGCGCCAGCAGCTTACTAGCGGGGTCCTTCACAGATACGCAGTATTTT
14,TRBJ1-2,TRBV5-1,-,-,CASSLDGQIYGYTF,TGCGCCAGCAGCTTGGATGGACAGATCTATGGCTACACCTTC
14,TRBJ2-2,TRBV9,-,-,CASSVVGGTGELFF,TGTGCCAGCAGCGTAGTAGGGGGCACCGGGGAGCTGTTTTTT
17,TRBJ2-1,TRBV11-2,-,TRBD2,CASSLRAVGGPYNEQFF,TGTGCCAGCAGCTTACGAGCCGTGGGAGGGCCCTACAATGAGCAGTTCTTC
12,TRBJ1-2,TRBV7-9,-,-,CASSLSTEGYTF,TGTGCCAGCAGCCTCAGTACGGAGGGCTACACCTTC
15,TRBJ2-7,TRBV7-7,-,TRBD1,CASSPGQGVSYEQYF,TGTGCCAGCAGCCCGGGACAGGGGGTCTCCTACGAGCAGTACTTC
15,TRBJ2-5,TRBV19,-,TRBD2,CASSLTSGRGETQYF,TGTGCCAGTAGCCTTACTAGCGGGAGAGGAGAGACCCAGTACTTC
15,TRBJ2-3,TRBV2,-,-,CASRKTGPSTDTQYF,TGTGCCAGCAGAAAGACAGGCCCTAGCACAGATACGCAGTATTTT
14,TRBJ2-4,TRBV13,once,-,CASSLQGAKNIQYF,TGTGCCAGCAGCCTCCAGGGAGCCAAAAACATTCAGTACTTC
15,TRBJ2-3,TRBV5-1,once,TRBD2,CASSREGFPTDTQYF,TGCGCCAGCAGCAGGGAGGGCTTTCCAACAGATACGCAGTATTTT
16,TRBJ1-5,TRBV6-1,-,TRBD1,CASSARTGTGEQPQHF,TGTGCCAGCAGTGCAAGAACCGGGACAGGGGAACAGCCCCAGCATTTT
15,TRBJ1-5,TRBV5-1,-,TRBD1,CASSLGQGYNQPQHF,TGCGCCAGCAGCTTGGGACAGGGGTACAATCAGCCCCAGCATTTT
14,TRBJ1-1,TRBV27,-,-,CASSTRRADTEAFF,TGTGCCAGCTCGACCCGGAGAGCAGATACTGAAGCTTTCTTT
15,TRBJ2-5,TRBV7-8,-,TRBD2,CASSFGRVHRETQYF,TGTGCCAGCAGCTTCGGGAGGGTGCATAGGGAGACCCAGTACTTC
19,TRBJ2-7,TRBV4-2,-,TRBD2,CASSQERNSGGRLSYEQYF,TGTGCCAGCAGCCAAGAGAGGAATAGCGGGGGCCGCCTTTCCTACGAGCAGTACTTC
13,TRBJ2-7,TRBV11-2,-,TRBD2,CASLAGVNYEQYF,TGTGCCAGCCTAGCGGGAGTCAACTACGAGCAGTACTTC
19,TRBJ1-5,TRBV12-2,-,-,CASRLDPDLTTGAGEPQHF,TGTGCAAGTCGCTTAGACCCTGATCTTACGACAGGGGCCGGGGAGCCCCAGCATTTT
14,TRBJ2-5,TRBV5-1,-,TRBD2,CASSLGLAGETQYF,TGCGCCAGCAGCTTGGGACTAGCTGGGGAGACCCAGTACTTC
12,TRBJ2-1,TRBV19,-,TRBD1,CASRQGANEQFF,TGTGCCAGTAGACAGGGGGCTAATGAGCAGTTCTTC
15,TRBJ1-2,TRBV6-7,-,-,CASSYLRRDFYGYTF,TGTGCCAGCAGTTACCTACGACGGGATTTCTATGGCTACACCTTC
14,TRBJ2-7,TRBV5-5,-,-,CASSLVPRDYEQYF,TGTGCCAGCAGCTTGGTTCCCAGGGACTACGAGCAGTACTTC
15,TRBJ1-1,TRBV11-1,-,TRBD1,CASSFNRGLNTEAFF,TGTGCCAGCAGCTTTAACAGGGGGCTGAACACTGAAGCTTTCTTT
12,TRBJ2-1,TRBV28,-,TRBD1,CASTYRGNEQFF,TGTGCCAGCACCTACAGGGGCAATGAGCAGTTCTTC
15,TRBJ2-1,TRBV7-6,-,-,CASSLLDGSDNEQFF,TGTGCCAGCAGCCTACTAGACGGGTCAGACAATGAGCAGTTCTTC
14,TRBJ2-1,TRBV5-1,-,TRBD2,CASSLEGLADEQFF,TGCGCCAGCAGCTTGGAAGGGCTAGCGGATGAGCAGTTCTTC